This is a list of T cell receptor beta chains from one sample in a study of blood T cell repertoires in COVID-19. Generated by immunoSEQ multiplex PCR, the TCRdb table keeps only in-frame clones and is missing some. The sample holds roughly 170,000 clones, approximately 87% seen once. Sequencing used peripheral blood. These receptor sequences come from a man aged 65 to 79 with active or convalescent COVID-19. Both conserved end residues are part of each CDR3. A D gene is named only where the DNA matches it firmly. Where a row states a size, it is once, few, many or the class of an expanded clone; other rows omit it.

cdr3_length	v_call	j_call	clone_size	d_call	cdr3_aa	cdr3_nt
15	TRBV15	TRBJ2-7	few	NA	CATSNPGVGTYEQYF	TGTGCCACCTCCAACCCCGGGGTGGGGACCTACGAGCAGTACTTC
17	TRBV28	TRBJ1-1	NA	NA	CASSDDRAPWGGTEAFF	TGTGCCAGCAGTGATGATCGCGCCCCGTGGGGAGGCACTGAAGCTTTCTTT
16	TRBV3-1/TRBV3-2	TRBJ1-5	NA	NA	CASSQSYQGPNQPQHF	TGTGCCAGCAGCCAGAGTTACCAGGGCCCCAATCAGCCCCAGCATTTT
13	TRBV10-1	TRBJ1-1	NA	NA	CASSESRNTEAFF	TGCGCCAGCAGTGAGTCTCGGAACACTGAAGCTTTCTTT
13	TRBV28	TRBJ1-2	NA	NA	CASSFVQGRGYTF	TGTGCCAGCAGTTTTGTTCAGGGGCGCGGCTACACCTTC
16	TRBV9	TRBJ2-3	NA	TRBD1	CASSSNAGQGTDTQYF	TGTGCCAGCAGCAGTAACGCGGGACAGGGCACAGATACGCAGTATTTT
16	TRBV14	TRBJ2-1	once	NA	CASSNLGGSRDNEQFF	TGTGCCAGCAGTAACCTTGGGGGGAGTCGAGACAATGAGCAGTTCTTC
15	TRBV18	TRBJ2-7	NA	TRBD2	CASSPTSGRSREQYF	TGTGCCAGCTCACCCACTAGCGGGAGGTCTCGCGAGCAGTACTTC
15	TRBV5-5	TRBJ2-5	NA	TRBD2	CASSFRLAKEETQYF	TGTGCCAGCAGCTTTAGACTAGCGAAGGAAGAGACCCAGTACTTC
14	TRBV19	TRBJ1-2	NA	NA	CASRAGKAGYGYTF	TGTGCCAGTAGAGCGGGCAAAGCTGGCTATGGCTACACCTTC
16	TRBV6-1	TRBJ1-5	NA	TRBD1	CASSDNRGFRGKPQHF	TGTGCCAGCAGTGATAACAGGGGGTTTCGGGGTAAGCCCCAGCATTTT
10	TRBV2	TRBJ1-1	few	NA	CASRRTEAFF	TGTGCCTCCCGTCGGACTGAAGCTTTCTTT
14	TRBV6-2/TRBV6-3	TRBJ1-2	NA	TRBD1	CASSLGTAGVGYTF	TGTGCCAGCAGCCTCGGGACAGCAGGCGTTGGCTACACCTTC
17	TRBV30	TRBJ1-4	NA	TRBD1	CAWSRPRDRGRGEKLFF	TGTGCCTGGAGCCGACCCCGGGACAGGGGACGGGGTGAAAAACTGTTTTTT
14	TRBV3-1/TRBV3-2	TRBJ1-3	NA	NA	CASSQTRVGNTIYF	TGTGCCAGCAGTCAGACCCGGGTGGGAAACACCATATATTTT
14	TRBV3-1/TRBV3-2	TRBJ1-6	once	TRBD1	CASSTGQGVSPLHF	TGTGCCAGCAGCACTGGACAGGGGGTCTCACCCCTCCACTTT
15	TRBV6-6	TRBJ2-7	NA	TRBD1	CASSPAGGPLYEQYF	TGTGCCAGCAGTCCGGCAGGGGGCCCCCTCTACGAGCAGTACTTC
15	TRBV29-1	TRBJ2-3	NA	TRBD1	CSVEPPDRGTDTQYF	TGCAGCGTTGAACCCCCGGACAGGGGCACAGATACGCAGTATTTT
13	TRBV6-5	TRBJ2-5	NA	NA	CASSKLNSGTQYF	TGTGCCAGCAGTAAGCTAAATAGTGGGACCCAGTACTTC
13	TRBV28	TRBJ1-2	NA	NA	CASGGARRYGYTF	TGTGCCAGCGGGGGCGCGAGGCGCTATGGCTACACCTTC
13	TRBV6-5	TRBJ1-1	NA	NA	CASTKKRGTEAFF	TGTGCCTCAACAAAAAAGAGAGGCACTGAAGCTTTCTTT
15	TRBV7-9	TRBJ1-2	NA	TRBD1	CASSPHQRQGYGYTF	TGTGCCAGCAGCCCCCATCAAAGACAGGGGTATGGCTACACCTTC
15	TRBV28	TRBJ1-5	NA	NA	CASSNVGLSNQPQHF	TGTGCCAGCAGTAACGTTGGACTTAGCAATCAGCCCCAGCATTTT
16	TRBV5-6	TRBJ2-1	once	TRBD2	CASSSSGARSYNEQFF	TGTGCCAGCAGTTCCAGCGGGGCCCGCTCCTACAATGAGCAGTTCTTC
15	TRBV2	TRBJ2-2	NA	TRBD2	CASSGTRRGTGELFF	TGTGCCAGCAGTGGGACTAGGCGGGGGACCGGGGAGCTGTTTTTT
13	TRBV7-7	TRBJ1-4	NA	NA	CASSFNSNEKLFF	TGTGCCAGCAGCTTTAACAGTAATGAAAAACTGTTTTTT
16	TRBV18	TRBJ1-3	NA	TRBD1	CASSRVEGATGNTIYF	TGTGCCAGCTCACGGGTTGAGGGGGCGACCGGAAACACCATATATTTT
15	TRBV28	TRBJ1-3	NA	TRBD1	CASSSGDSSGNTIYF	TGTGCCAGCAGTTCAGGGGACAGCTCTGGAAACACCATATATTTT
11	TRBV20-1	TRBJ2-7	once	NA	CSARDRGEQYF	TGCAGTGCTAGAGATCGGGGCGAGCAGTACTTC
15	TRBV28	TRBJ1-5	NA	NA	CASSLVQGGNQPQHF	TGTGCCAGCAGTTTAGTACAGGGAGGCAATCAGCCCCAGCATTTT
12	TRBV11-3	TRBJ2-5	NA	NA	CASSVLGGTQYF	TGTGCCAGCAGCGTCCTGGGGGGGACCCAGTACTTC
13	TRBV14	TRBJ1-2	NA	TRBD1	CASSLDRGYGYTF	TGTGCCAGCAGCCTCGACAGGGGTTATGGCTACACCTTC
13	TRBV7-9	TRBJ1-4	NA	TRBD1	CASSFGTGEKLFF	TGTGCCAGCAGCTTCGGGACAGGAGAAAAACTGTTTTTT
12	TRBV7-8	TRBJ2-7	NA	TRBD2	CASSPSRSGKVF	TGTGCCAGCAGCCCTAGTCGTAGCGGGAAAGTCTTC
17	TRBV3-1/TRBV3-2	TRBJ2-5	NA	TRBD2	CASSRTLGLAEQQTQYF	TGTGCCAGCAGCCGCACCCTGGGACTAGCCGAGCAACAGACCCAGTACTTC
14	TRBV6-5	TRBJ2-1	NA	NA	CASSRPPIPNEQFF	TGTGCCAGCAGTCGCCCACCTATTCCCAATGAGCAGTTCTTC
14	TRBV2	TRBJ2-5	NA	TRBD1	CASSKGQGTETQYF	TGTGCCAGCAGCAAGGGACAGGGTACGGAGACCCAGTACTTC
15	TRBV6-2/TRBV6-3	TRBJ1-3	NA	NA	CASSRRVNSGNTIYF	TGTGCCAGCAGCCGACGGGTGAACTCTGGAAACACCATATATTTT
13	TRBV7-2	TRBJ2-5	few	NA	CASSLNREETQYF	TGTGCCAGCAGCTTAAACAGGGAAGAGACCCAGTACTTC
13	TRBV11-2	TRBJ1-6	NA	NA	CASHRVGDSPLHF	TGTGCCAGCCACAGGGTGGGCGATTCACCCCTCCACTTT
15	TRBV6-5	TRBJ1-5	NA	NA	CASSPTGGLNQPQHF	TGTGCCAGCAGCCCGACGGGGGGCCTCAATCAGCCCCAGCATTTT
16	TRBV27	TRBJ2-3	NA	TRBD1	CASSARRDRGTDTQYF	TGTGCCAGCAGTGCCCGCCGGGACAGGGGCACAGATACGCAGTATTTT
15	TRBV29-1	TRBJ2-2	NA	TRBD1	CSVGVGGAGTGELFF	TGCAGCGTTGGGGTAGGGGGCGCAGGCACCGGGGAGCTGTTTTTT
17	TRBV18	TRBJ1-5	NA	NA	CASSPQLTTEANQPQHF	TGTGCCAGCTCACCACAGTTGACGACAGAGGCTAATCAGCCCCAGCATTTT
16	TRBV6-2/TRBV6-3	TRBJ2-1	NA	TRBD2	CASSYEGAGGNNEQFF	TGTGCCAGCAGTTACGAGGGAGCGGGAGGAAACAATGAGCAGTTCTTC
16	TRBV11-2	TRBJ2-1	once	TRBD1	CASSLAHGTVYNEQFF	TGTGCCAGCAGCCTAGCCCACGGGACAGTCTACAATGAGCAGTTCTTC
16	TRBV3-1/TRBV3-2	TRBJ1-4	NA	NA	CASSPQSPGLFEKLFF	TGTGCCAGCAGCCCTCAGAGTCCTGGGCTGTTTGAAAAACTGTTTTTT
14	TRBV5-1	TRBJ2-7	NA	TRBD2	CASSWGRAPYEQYF	TGCGCCAGCAGCTGGGGGAGGGCTCCGTACGAGCAGTACTTC
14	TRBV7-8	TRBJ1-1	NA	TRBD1	CASSFRQGITEAFF	TGTGCCAGCAGTTTCCGACAGGGGATCACTGAAGCTTTCTTT
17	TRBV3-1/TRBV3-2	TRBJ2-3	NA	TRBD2	CASSQDPNGGAADTQYF	TGTGCCAGCAGCCAAGATCCAAACGGGGGGGCAGCAGATACGCAGTATTTT
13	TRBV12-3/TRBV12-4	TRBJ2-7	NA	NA	CASSPGGPYEQYF	TGTGCCAGCAGTCCAGGCGGGCCCTACGAGCAGTACTTC
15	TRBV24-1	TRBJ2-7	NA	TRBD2	CATSDPSSGSGEQYF	TGTGCCACCAGTGATCCCTCTAGCGGGAGTGGCGAGCAGTACTTC
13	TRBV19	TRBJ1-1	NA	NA	CASSIGRNTEAFF	TGTGCCAGTAGTATAGGGAGGAACACTGAAGCTTTCTTT